These 13 T cell receptor beta chains came from one sample sequenced in a study of blood T cell repertoires in COVID-19. Sequenced by immunoSEQ multiplex PCR; TCRdb stores in-frame clones only, minus some. The table includes tens of thousands of clones, approximately 86% detected once. Sequencing was carried out using peripheral blood. All receptors derive from a man aged 50 or older with acute or convalescent COVID-19.

The CDR3 region has the DNA TGTGCCAGCAGCGTAGCCGGGACTAACTATGAAAAACTGTTTTTT. It specifies CASSVAGTNYEKLFF. V and J are TRBV9 and TRBJ1-4, with D perhaps matching TRBD1 (5 bases). Per germline, CDR1 SGDLS and CDR2 YYNGEE. The V gene lost 0 bases and the J gene lost 6 bases, with 12 bases spanning the gap. The CDR3 runs to 15 residues.

The chain links TRBV19 to TRBJ1-2; the D gene is possibly TRBD1 (6 bases). This CDR3 is 15 amino acids long. CDR1 LNHDA and CDR2 SQIVND come from the germline V gene (reference sequence). Trimming stripped 9 bases from V and 0 bases from J, with 17 bases between. The CDR3 DNA follows: TGTGCCAGCAAGGACAGTGGCCCCGCTAACTATGGCTACACCTTC. Its translation is CASKDSGPANYGYTF.

The CDR3 reads CASSSPGTGAYEQYF. CDR3 DNA: TGTGCCAGCAGCTCCCCCGGGACAGGGGCCTACGAGCAGTACTTC. The V call is TRBV7-2, the J call TRBJ2-7, with TRBD1 matching over 10 bases. V dropped 4 bases and J dropped 2; count of bases not matched to a gene: 5. Germline loops: CDR1 SGHTA, CDR2 FQGNSA. The CDR3 has 15 amino acids.

The chain employs TRBV7-9 and TRBJ1-2; the D is unclear. The germline V and J ends were trimmed by 5 bases and 4 bases, with 11 bases remaining between them. Germline lookup yields CDR1 SEHNR and CDR2 FQNEAQ (reference sequence). This CDR3 has 13 amino acids. The CDR3 DNA follows: TGTGCCAGCAGCGACGACAACCCCTATGGCTACACCTTC. This sequence encodes CASSDDNPYGYTF.

V is TRBV7-8 and J is TRBJ1-5; the D gene is possibly TRBD1 (5 bases). V dropped 2 bases and J dropped 4 bases, with 18 bases sitting between them. CDR1 and CDR2 from the germline V gene are SGHVS and FQNEAQ. The CDR3 spans 17 residues. The DNA of the CDR3 is TGTGCCAGCAGCTTAAGGGTTCGCGGGGCCACTAATCAGCCCCAGCATTTT. Amino acids: CASSLRVRGATNQPQHF. Combining the CDR3 with reference TRBV7-8 and TRBJ1-5 gives the whole variable domain GAGVSQSPRYKVAKRGQDVALRCDPISGHVSLFWYQQALGQGPEFLTYFQNEAQLDKSGLPSDRFFAERPEGSVSTLKIQRTQQEDSAVYLCASSLRVRGATNQPQHFGDGTRLSIL.

The genes are TRBV18 and TRBJ1-2; D might be TRBD1 (6 bases). Germline V lookup: CDR1 KGHSH, CDR2 LQKENI. Trimming pared 1 base from V and 2 bases from J, leaving 8 bases between. This CDR3 comprises 14 residues. The CDR3 DNA follows: TGTGCCAGCTCACCACGGGACACCAACTATGGCTACACCTTC. Protein sequence: CASSPRDTNYGYTF. Full variable domain (outside the CDR3, taken from reference TRBV18 and TRBJ1-2): NAGVMQNPRHLVRRRGQEARLRCSPMKGHSHVYWYRQLPEEGLKFMVYLQKENIIDESGMPKERFSAEFPKEGPSILRIQQVVRGDSAAYFCASSPRDTNYGYTFGSGTRLTVV.

The chain is built from TRBV6-5 and TRBJ2-5; 7 positions agree with TRBD1. The ends lost 5 bases at V and 4 bases at J; junction bases unmatched: 10. Germline CDR1 and CDR2: MNHEY and SVGAGI. This CDR3 spans 15 amino acids. The CDR3 nucleotides are TGTGCCAGCAGTAAGAATACTCACAGGGGAGAGACCCAGTACTTC. It is translated as CASSKNTHRGETQYF.

The chain couples TRBV7-3 to TRBJ2-3; TRBD2 might be the D (5 bases). Germline V gene data show CDR1 as SGHTA and CDR2 as FQGTGA. The CDR3 is 13 residues long. V was pared by 6 bases and J by 2 bases, with 9 bases between. The CDR3 loop is CASRSGNTDTQYF. For the CDR3, the DNA is TGTGCCAGCAGGAGCGGCAACACAGATACGCAGTATTTT.

CDR3 sequence reads: CASSQVSGRANEKLFF. In DNA form, the CDR3 reads TGTGCCAGCAGCCAAGTGTCCGGGAGGGCCAATGAAAAACTGTTTTTT. V and J are TRBV4-2 and TRBJ1-4; D uncertain. Germline CDR1 LGHNA, CDR2 YNFKEQ. The V end lost 1 base, the J end lost 5 bases, and 14 bases lay between the germline ends. The CDR3 extends over 16 amino acids.

The chain uses TRBV4-1 and TRBJ2-1; 10 bases fit TRBD1. The CDR3 has 13 residues. The trim removed 2 bases at V and 13 bases at J, leaving 5 bases unmatched. CDR1 and CDR2 from the germline V gene are MGHRA and YSYEKL. CDR3 protein: CASSQTGTGAQFF. In DNA form, the CDR3 reads TGCGCCAGCAGCCAAACCGGGACAGGGGCCCAGTTCTTC.

This chain links TRBV27 with TRBJ1-5; D might be TRBD1 (6 bases). V lost 6 bases and J lost 6, with 18 bases in between. Germline V gives CDR1 MNHEY, CDR2 SMNVEV (reference sequence). This CDR3 is 15 amino acids long. The CDR3 sequence: CASSPNTGLGQPQHF. The CDR3 DNA reads TGTGCCAGCAGCCCCAATACAGGGTTAGGTCAGCCCCAGCATTTT.

This clone was counted once. The gene calls are TRBV4-2 and TRBJ1-1, with a tentative D call TRBD1 (5 bases). This CDR3 has 14 residues. The germline V and J ends were trimmed by 1 base and 11 bases, with 17 bases remaining between them. In germline, CDR1 is LGHNA, CDR2 YNFKEQ. The CDR3: CASSQGGGLGSAFF. The CDR3 DNA reads TGTGCCAGCAGCCAAGGCGGGGGTCTAGGGTCCGCTTTCTTT.

This chain links TRBV7-3 with TRBJ2-1; weak D call: TRBD1 (6 bases). V lost 3 bases and J 0 bases, leaving 12 bases between the germline ends. In germline, CDR1 is SGHTA, CDR2 FQGTGA. This CDR3 spans 16 amino acids. CDR3 loop: CASSFTTGSSYNEQFF. The CDR3 region has the DNA TGTGCCAGCAGCTTTACAACAGGGAGCTCCTACAATGAGCAGTTCTTC.